This paragraph covers one T cell receptor beta chain sequence. Antigen specificity is unknown. The table came from immunoSEQ multiplex PCR; TCRdb's copy has only in-frame clones and leaves some out. The sample has under 15,000 clones; nearly 90% are singletons. Per germline, CDR1 LNHDA and CDR2 SQIVND (reference sequence). The CDR3 is made up of 11 amino acids. V was pared by 4 bases and J by 6 bases, with 7 bases between. This entry belongs to a study of chemoradiotherapy in HPV16-positive cancers. About the research overall: A couple of HPV16-positive patients' cells yielded candidate HPV-specific clones and common motifs. Study-wide points: Non-HPV-specific T cells did not expand in tumors during treatment, whereas candidate HPV-specific clones and E7-related motifs did.

Repertoires were sampled repeatedly during chemoradiotherapy. Sample: blood, taken from a patient who underwent chemoradiotherapy. The receptor's source is a human donor with HPV-associated anogenital cancer. This chain connects TRBV19 to TRBJ2-7, with no clear D. CDR3 nucleotide sequence: TGTGCCAGTAGTAGCGGTGGCGAGCAGTACTTC. It specifies CASSSGGEQYF.